One and the same sample provided the 9 T cell receptor beta chains below, sequenced in a study of T cells in Graves' hyperthyroidism and ophthalmopathy. Amplification targeted TCR beta CDR3 regions from RNA transcripts. First-round RT-PCR of the TCR CDR3 relied on the HTBI primer set. TCRdb ran MiXCR on the multiplex PCR reads and lists one entry per CDR3 protein. Here the sample spans about 700,000 distinct CDR3 sequences, roughly 15% being singletons. Input material: blood. The origin of the receptors is a woman under 30 with Graves' hyperthyroidism.

CDR3 residues: CASSHPRAGGSKNIQYF. CDR3 coding DNA: TGCGCCAGCAGCCATCCTCGCGCGGGAGGTAGCAAAAACATTCAGTACTTC. This chain links TRBV4-1 with TRBJ2-4; 8 bases fit TRBD2. The CDR3 runs 17 residues. V was clipped by 3 bases and J by 3 bases; unmatched bases: 10. The germline V gene encodes CDR1 MGHRA and CDR2 YSYEKL.

This clonotype occurred many times. CDR3 protein: CASSRGPGELFF. The CDR3 region has the DNA TGTGCCAGCAGCCGGGGGCCCGGGGAGCTGTTTTTT. The chain employs TRBV7-8 and TRBJ2-2, with D perhaps assigned TRBD1 or TRBD2 (6 bases each). This CDR3 has 12 amino acids. Germline V CDR1 and CDR2: SGHVS, FQNEAQ. The V gene lost 5 bases and the J gene lost 6 bases, with 7 bases spanning the gap.

This clonotype appeared many times. CDR3 sequence (DNA): TGCGCCAGCAGTCAAATCGTCAGGGGCACGCAGTATTTT. This sequence encodes CASSQIVRGTQYF. The rearrangement uses TRBV4-1 and TRBJ2-3; possibly TRBD1 for D (6 bases). CDR1 and CDR2 from the germline V gene are MGHRA and YSYEKL. CDR3 length equals 13 residues. V lost 6 bases to trimming and J lost 9 bases, with 16 bases between them.

The rearrangement links TRBV10-2 to TRBJ1-5; the D gene is possibly TRBD1 (5 bases). The CDR3 sequence is 14 residues long. Trimming removed 0 bases from V and 4 bases from J, with 7 bases in between. Looked up from germline, CDR1 is WSHSY and CDR2 is SAAADI. The CDR3 protein is CASSESGGNQPQHF. As DNA, the CDR3 is TGCGCCAGCAGTGAGTCGGGGGGAAATCAGCCCCAGCATTTT.

This clonotype appeared many times. This chain joins TRBV6-5 and TRBJ1-5; 7 bases line up with TRBD1. Germline CDR1 reads MNHEY; CDR2 reads SVGAGI. Germline trimming cut 0 bases from V and 1 base from J; bases unmatched to any gene: 0. This CDR3 contains 15 residues. The CDR3, as DNA: TGTGCCAGCAGTTACTCGACAGGGAGCAATCAGCCCCAGCATTTT. As protein: CASSYSTGSNQPQHF.

This chain uses TRBV20-1 with TRBJ2-7; D gene ambiguous. The V gene lost 6 bases and the J gene lost 0 bases, with 21 bases spanning the gap. Germline CDR1 is DFQATT and CDR2 is SNEGSKA (reference sequence). The CDR3 is 16 residues long. The CDR3 sequence is CSAPTGSYYSSYEQYF. The CDR3 bases are TGCAGTGCCCCGACGGGTTCCTACTACAGCTCCTACGAGCAGTACTTC.

This clonotype showed up many times. V and J are TRBV28 and TRBJ1-1, with a tentative D call TRBD1 (6 bases). V was trimmed by 5 bases and J by 0 bases, leaving 13 bases between them. There are 15 residues in the CDR3. Germline V lookup: CDR1 MDHEN, CDR2 SYDVKM. The CDR3 reads CASSGAGVMNTEAFF. CDR3 DNA sequence: TGTGCCAGCAGTGGGGCAGGGGTTATGAACACTGAAGCTTTCTTT.

The table lists this clonotype with a few counts. The gene calls are TRBV9 and TRBJ2-7, with 7 bases that match TRBD2. Trimming cost V 0 bases and J 6 bases; bases outside gene matches: 12. The CDR3 contains 16 residues. CDR1 is SGDLS and CDR2 is YYNGEE in the germline V gene. The DNA of the CDR3 is TGTGCCAGCAGCGTAGACGGTAGCGGGTCCCGATCCGAGCAGTACTTC. It translates to CASSVDGSGSRSEQYF.

The table lists this clonotype with many counts. J is TRBJ2-6 and V is TRBV30, with 9 bases matching TRBD1. Losses at the gene ends were 7 bases for V and 2 bases for J; bases not matched to a gene: 3. The CDR3 is 14 amino acids. Germline CDR1 reads GTSNPN; CDR2 reads SVGIG (reference sequence). The CDR3 reads CAFGTGTGANVLTF. The DNA for the CDR3 is TGTGCCTTCGGGACAGGGACTGGGGCCAACGTCCTGACTTTC.